This T cell receptor (beta chain) was found in a study of a mutant IDH1 vaccine in newly diagnosed glioma. Study-wide background: In weeks 1, 3, 5, 7, 11, 15, 19 and 23, patients were vaccinated. Patients previously underwent radiotherapy, temozolomide, or both, and most underwent both.

V lost 0 bases and J lost 5, with 8 bases in between. From germline, CDR1 is SQVTM and CDR2 ANQGSEA. This CDR3 is 14 amino acids long. Note on this clone: Antigen specificity is unknown.

The time point: week 11, during vaccination. One vaccine dose held 300 ug of mutant IDH1 20-mer peptide and came with topical imiquimod. The repertoire was sequenced with immunoSEQ multiplex PCR; TCRdb's copy has only in-frame clones and lacks some. The profile shows 60,000 to 75,000 clones, 70% to 85% of them singletons. The chain joins TRBV29-1 to TRBJ2-6; no firm D call. The clonotype was recovered from a man aged 25-40 years with glioma. The sequencing here drew on PBMCs, taken from a glioma patient whose treatment included an IDH1 peptide vaccine. The CDR3, as DNA: TGCAGCGTTGAAGAAGGGCTCTGGGCCAACGTCCTGACTTTC. As protein: CSVEEGLWANVLTF.